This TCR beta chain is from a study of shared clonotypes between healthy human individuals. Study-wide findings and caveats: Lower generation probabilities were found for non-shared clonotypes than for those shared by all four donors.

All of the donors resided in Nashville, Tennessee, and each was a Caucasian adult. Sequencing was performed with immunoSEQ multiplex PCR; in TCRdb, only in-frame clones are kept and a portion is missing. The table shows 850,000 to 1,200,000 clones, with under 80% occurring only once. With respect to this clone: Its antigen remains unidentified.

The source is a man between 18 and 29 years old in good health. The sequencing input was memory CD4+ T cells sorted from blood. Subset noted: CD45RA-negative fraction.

CDR3 loop: CASSPVAGNLGEQFF. The DNA for the CDR3 is TGTGCCAGCAGCCCCGTAGCGGGCAATCTCGGGGAGCAGTTCTTC. The V and J genes are TRBV7-6 and TRBJ2-1; TRBD2 agrees at 7 bases. The CDR3 has 15 amino acids. CDR1 is SGHVS, CDR2 FNYEAQ, per germline. V shed 5 bases, J shed 10 bases, and the junction held 14 bases outside the gene matches. The variable domain in full, with the rest retrieved from reference TRBV7-6 and TRBJ2-1, is GAGVSQSPRYKVTKRGQDVALRCDPISGHVSLYWYRQALGQGPEFLTYFNYEAQQDKSGLPNDRFSAERPEGSISTLTIQRTEQRDSAMYRCASSPVAGNLGEQFFGPGTRLTVL.